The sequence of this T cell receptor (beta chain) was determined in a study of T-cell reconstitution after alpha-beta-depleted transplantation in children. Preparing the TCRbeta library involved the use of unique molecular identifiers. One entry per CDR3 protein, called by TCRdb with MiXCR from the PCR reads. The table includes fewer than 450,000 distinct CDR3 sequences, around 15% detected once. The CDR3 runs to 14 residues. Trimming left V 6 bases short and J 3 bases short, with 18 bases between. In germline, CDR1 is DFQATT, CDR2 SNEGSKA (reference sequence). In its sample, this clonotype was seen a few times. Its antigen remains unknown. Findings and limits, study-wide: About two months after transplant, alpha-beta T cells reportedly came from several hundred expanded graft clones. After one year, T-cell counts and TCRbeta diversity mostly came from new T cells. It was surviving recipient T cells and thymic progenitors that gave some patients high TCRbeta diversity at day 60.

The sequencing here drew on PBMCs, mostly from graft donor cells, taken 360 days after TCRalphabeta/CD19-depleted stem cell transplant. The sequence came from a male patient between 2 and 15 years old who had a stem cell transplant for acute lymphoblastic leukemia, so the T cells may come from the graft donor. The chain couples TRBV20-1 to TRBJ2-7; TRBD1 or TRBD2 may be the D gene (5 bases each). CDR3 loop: CSADRDPALYEQYF. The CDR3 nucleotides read TGCAGTGCCGACCGGGACCCAGCTCTCTACGAGCAGTACTTC.